These 10 T cell receptor beta chains were all obtained from the same sample, sequenced in a study of shared clonotypes between healthy human individuals. TCRdb keeps only in-frame clones here, not all; method: immunoSEQ multiplex PCR. The sample has about 710,000 clones; 73% are singletons. The sequencing sample was made of memory CD4+ T cells sorted from blood. Noted subset: CD45RA-negative fraction. Receptor source: a woman in her 30s in good health.

The chain carries TRBV15 and TRBJ2-5; D not certain. The germline V and J ends were trimmed by 1 base and 5 bases, with 14 bases remaining between them. CDR1 and CDR2 (germline): LNHNV, YYDKDF (reference sequence). This CDR3 has 15 amino acids. Here the CDR3 reads CATSRGPGGEETQYF. The CDR3 nucleotides read TGTGCCACCAGCAGAGGTCCGGGTGGAGAGGAGACCCAGTACTTC.

The rearrangement joins TRBV30 to TRBJ2-7; TRBD1 aligns across 9 bases. The J segment lost 5 bases and the V segment lost 3 bases, leaving 5 bases of the junction unmatched. Per the germline V gene, CDR1 is GTSNPN and CDR2 is SVGIG (reference sequence). The CDR3 is 13 residues long. CDR3 amino acids: CAWRPGQGHEQYF. DNA of the CDR3: TGTGCCTGGAGGCCGGGACAGGGCCACGAGCAGTACTTC. Full variable domain (outside the CDR3, taken from reference TRBV30 and TRBJ2-7): SQTIHQWPATLVQPVGSPLSLECTVEGTSNPNLYWYRQAAGRGLQLLFYSVGIGQISSEVPQNLSASRPQDRQFILSSKKLLLSDSGFYLCAWRPGQGHEQYFGPGTRLTVT.

The chain joins TRBV6-5 to TRBJ1-4, with 7 nucleotides matching TRBD1. CDR1 MNHEY and CDR2 SVGAGI come from the germline V gene. Trimming took 4 bases from V and 8 from J; bases not matched to a gene: 10. This CDR3 spans 15 amino acids. The CDR3 DNA reads TGTGCCAGCAGTTCTACGGGTACAGGGGTGGAAAAACTGTTTTTT. Its protein product is CASSSTGTGVEKLFF.

V and J are TRBV13 and TRBJ2-3, with 10 bases matching TRBD2. Germline-derived CDR1 and CDR2 are PRHDT and FYEKMQ (reference sequence). This CDR3 has 14 amino acids. The ends lost 7 bases at V and 3 bases at J; junction bases unmatched: 4. In nucleotides, the CDR3 is TGTGCCAGCACTAGCGGGAGTTGGACAGATACGCAGTATTTT. As protein: CASTSGSWTDTQYF.

This clone showed up just once. The rearrangement links TRBV5-1 to TRBJ2-2; weak D call: TRBD2 (6 bases). The CDR3 has 16 amino acids. The V and J ends lost 4 bases and 5 bases respectively, with 18 bases between them. Germline lookup yields CDR1 SGHRS and CDR2 YFSETQ. CDR3 sequence reads: CASSTAGLAGTGELFF. CDR3 bases: TGCGCCAGCAGCACCGCGGGGCTAGCAGGGACCGGGGAGCTGTTTTTT.

This clone was found a few times. V gene TRBV6-1 combines with J gene TRBJ2-6, with D perhaps matching TRBD1 (5 bases). The V end lost 2 bases, the J end lost 15 bases, and 11 bases lay between the germline ends. The CDR3 contains 12 residues. CDR1 is MNHNS, CDR2 SASEGT, per germline. The CDR3 protein is CASSERAGRLTF. CDR3 DNA sequence: TGTGCCAGCAGTGAAAGGGCAGGGCGCCTGACTTTC.

The J gene is TRBJ1-5, the V gene TRBV6-5, with D possibly being TRBD1 (6 bases). The CDR3 covers 13 residues. V lost 7 bases and J lost 7, with 14 bases in between. Germline V gives CDR1 MNHEY, CDR2 SVGAGI. The CDR3 coding sequence is TGTGCCAGCACCCCAGGGGCCCGCCAGCCCCAGCATTTT. It codes for CASTPGARQPQHF.

The J gene is TRBJ1-2, the V gene TRBV6-1; no clear D gene. The length of the CDR3 is 15 residues. Germline-derived CDR1 and CDR2 are MNHNS and SASEGT. The V and J ends lost 1 base and 5 bases respectively, with 14 bases between them. CDR3 residues: CASSEGLGLGYGYTF. The DNA for the CDR3 is TGTGCCAGCAGTGAAGGACTGGGTTTGGGGTATGGCTACACCTTC.

This rearrangement joins TRBV6-6 to TRBJ2-7, with no clear D. Germline V lookup: CDR1 MNHNY, CDR2 SVGAGI (reference sequence). There are 14 residues in the CDR3. Trimming stripped 2 bases from V and 4 bases from J, with 12 bases between. The CDR3 DNA is TGTGCCAGCAGTTACGGGTCACCCCAGTACGAGCAGTACTTC. It yields the protein CASSYGSPQYEQYF.

This rearrangement joins TRBV27 to TRBJ1-2; D is perhaps TRBD1 (5 bases). Germline V gene data show CDR1 as MNHEY and CDR2 as SMNVEV (reference sequence). Deletions cut 4 bases from V and 1 base from J, with 10 bases between. CDR3 length equals 14 residues. The CDR3 spells CASSSGGHNYGYTF. CDR3 in DNA: TGTGCCAGCAGTTCCGGCGGACATAACTATGGCTACACCTTC.